This entry lists 11 T cell receptor beta chains sequenced from one sample in a study of response to subunit inactivated influenza vaccine. TCRdb fed the RT-PCR reads into MiXCR, producing one record per CDR3 protein. The sample consists of roughly 570,000 distinct CDR3 sequences, around 15% of them appearing once. The material was PBMCs from blood, obtained 11 to 12 days after vaccination. The source of these receptors is a man between 50 and 59 years old who received an inactivated influenza vaccine.

This clonotype was detected a few times. CDR3 in DNA: TGTGCCACCAGTGAACAACTAAGGGGTGAGCAGTTCTTC. Its protein product is CATSEQLRGEQFF. The chain carries TRBV24-1 and TRBJ2-1; tentatively, D is TRBD1 (5 bases). V was clipped by 4 bases and J by 9 bases, with 12 bases between them. The CDR3 length is 13 residues. Germline CDR1 is KGHDR and CDR2 is SFDVKD.

This clonotype was found a few times. The rearrangement uses TRBV29-1 and TRBJ1-2; D might be TRBD1 (5 bases). The V end lost 4 bases, the J end lost 5 bases, and 17 bases lay between the germline ends. This CDR3 contains 14 residues. Looked up from germline, CDR1 is SQVTM and CDR2 is ANQGSEA. The CDR3 coding sequence is TGCAGCGTTGGTGGACAAAGGGAGGAATATGGCTACACCTTC. Residues: CSVGGQREEYGYTF.

This clonotype has ten or more counts. In DNA, the CDR3 is TGCAGCGTTGAGGGAAATTTCACCTACGAGCAGTACTTC. Translating it yields CSVEGNFTYEQYF. The chain uses TRBV29-1 and TRBJ2-7, with D hard to call. Trimming left V 3 bases short and J 2 bases short, with 11 bases between. CDR1 and CDR2 from the germline V gene are SQVTM and ANQGSEA. This CDR3 has 13 amino acids.

This clonotype was observed a single time. This sequence joins TRBV7-2 and TRBJ2-3; 7 bases agree with TRBD1. CDR3 length: 16 amino acids. Germline V gene sequence: CDR1 SGHTA, CDR2 FQGNSA. V shed 0 bases, J shed 3 bases, and the junction held 6 bases outside the gene matches. The CDR3, as DNA: TGTGCCAGCAGCTTAGCGCGGCCGGGACAGACAGATACGCAGTATTTT. Its protein is CASSLARPGQTDTQYF.

The J gene is TRBJ1-4, the V gene TRBV10-3; 7 bases are a match to TRBD1. The V segment lost 0 bases and the J segment 5 bases; nucleotides outside the gene matches: 0. This CDR3 has 14 residues. Per the germline V gene, CDR1 is ENHRY and CDR2 is SYGVKD. Written as DNA, the CDR3 is TGTGCCATCAGTGAGTCCAGGGGGAATGAAAAACTGTTTTTT. Protein product: CAISESRGNEKLFF.

This clonotype was observed a few times. CDR3 amino acids: CASSYTVGGHLVSYEQYF. In DNA, the CDR3 is TGTGCCAGCAGTTACACCGTCGGAGGCCACCTCGTCTCCTACGAGCAGTACTTC. This chain links TRBV6-2 or TRBV6-3 with TRBJ2-7; D may be TRBD2 (5 bases). CDR1 and CDR2 (germline): MNHEY, SVGEGT. Trimming cost V 2 bases and J 0 bases, with 20 bases left between them. The CDR3 contains 18 residues.

This clonotype has a handful of counts. CDR3 in DNA: TGTGCCAGCAGCTTAGAATATGGGTCTGATGAGCAGTTCTTC. Protein sequence: CASSLEYGSDEQFF. The chain employs TRBV7-9 and TRBJ2-1; D not certain. With 1 base removed from V and 8 bases from J, the gap between germline ends came to 12 bases. Germline V CDR1 and CDR2: SEHNR, FQNEAQ (reference sequence). The CDR3 runs to 14 residues.

The V call is TRBV10-3, the J call TRBJ2-1, with 12 bases matching TRBD2. Germline-derived CDR1 and CDR2 are ENHRY and SYGVKD. The V and J ends lost 4 bases and 5 bases, in that order; junction bases with no gene match: 3. This CDR3 region has 15 residues. The CDR3 spells CAISGASGRDNEQFF. CDR3 sequence (DNA): TGTGCCATCAGTGGAGCTAGCGGGAGGGACAATGAGCAGTTCTTC.

This clonotype has only a few counts. The chain is built from TRBV5-1 and TRBJ2-5; 8 bases line up with TRBD2. The germline gives CDR1 SGHRS, CDR2 YFSETQ. The ends lost 4 bases at V and 3 bases at J; junction bases unmatched: 5. This CDR3 is built from 14 residues. CDR3 bases: TGCGCCAGCAGCCCGGCAGCGGGGGAAGAGACCCAGTACTTC. Translated, it gives CASSPAAGEETQYF.

This clonotype has at least ten counts. The CDR3 here is CASSFAFAYEQYF. The CDR3 nucleotides are TGTGCCAGCAGTTTTGCCTTCGCCTACGAGCAGTACTTC. The rearrangement links TRBV6-2 or TRBV6-3 to TRBJ2-7; D not certain. Trimming took off 4 bases at V and 2 bases at J, with 9 bases between the two ends. CDR1 and CDR2 (germline): MNHEY, SVGEGT. CDR3 length equals 13 residues.

The chain employs TRBV28 and TRBJ2-7; D remains unclear. Between the trimmed V and J ends, which lost 2 bases and 0 bases, there was a span of 11 bases. This CDR3 is 15 amino acids long. Per the germline V gene, CDR1 is MDHEN and CDR2 is SYDVKM. The CDR3 bases are TGTGCCAGCAGTTTAAGGGAAACACACTCCTACGAGCAGTACTTC. This translates into CASSLRETHSYEQYF.